A single sample gave rise to the 10 T cell receptor beta chains below, sequenced in a study of memory CD4+ T cells and cytomegalovirus serostatus. TCRdb's table, derived via immunoSEQ multiplex PCR, lists solely in-frame clones and lacks some. The table has roughly 54,000 clones, around 78% seen once; the top ten hold around 1.6%. The sort gate was single viable CD3+CD4+CD8-CD45RO+ cells for memory CD4+ T cells. Material for sequencing was memory CD4+ T cells from blood. These receptors were collected from an adult in good health and CMV-seronegative.

This clone occurred a few times. This rearrangement joins TRBV15 to TRBJ1-1; D not resolved. Trimming stripped 3 bases from V and 6 bases from J, with 8 bases between. CDR1 LNHNV and CDR2 YYDKDF come from the germline V gene (reference sequence). This CDR3 is 12 amino acids long. CDR3 nucleotide sequence: TGTGCCACCAGCAGCTTTGTGTCTGAAGCTTTCTTT. Translated, it gives CATSSFVSEAFF.

The rearrangement uses TRBV28 and TRBJ2-1, with D possibly TRBD1 on 6 matching bases. Trimming cost V 5 bases and J 0 bases, with 14 bases left between them. Germline V gene lookup returns CDR1 MDHEN and CDR2 SYDVKM. The CDR3 spans 16 residues. The CDR3 region is CASSLRGRSSYNEQFF. In DNA form, the CDR3 reads TGTGCCAGCAGTCTCAGGGGTAGGAGCTCCTACAATGAGCAGTTCTTC.

The chain couples TRBV18 to TRBJ1-5; 8 bases match TRBD1. V gave up 4 bases and J gave up 6 bases; unmatched junction bases: 5. CDR3 size: 14 residues. Germline V gene lookup returns CDR1 KGHSH and CDR2 LQKENI. This CDR3 reads CASSRAQGGQPQHF. CDR3 nucleotide sequence: TGTGCCAGCTCACGAGCACAGGGGGGTCAGCCCCAGCATTTT.

The V and J genes are TRBV19 and TRBJ2-7; D may be TRBD1 or TRBD2 (5 bases each). V was clipped by 4 bases and J by 2 bases, with 15 bases between them. The CDR3 length is 15 residues. The V gene's germline CDR1 is LNHDA and CDR2 SQIVND (reference sequence). The CDR3 loop is CASSTHRDGPYEQYF. In DNA, the CDR3 is TGTGCCAGTAGTACCCACCGGGACGGACCCTACGAGCAGTACTTC.

This sequence joins TRBV28 and TRBJ1-1; 8 bases match TRBD1. Germline V lookup: CDR1 MDHEN, CDR2 SYDVKM. The trim removed 5 bases at V and 2 bases at J, leaving 7 bases unmatched. This CDR3 is 15 amino acids long. The CDR3 DNA is TGTGCCAGCAGTCCCCGTGGGACAGGAAACACTGAAGCTTTCTTT. This codes for CASSPRGTGNTEAFF.

This clone was seen only a few times. The chain links TRBV7-8 to TRBJ1-1; D not certain. This CDR3 contains 13 residues. V was clipped by 1 base and J by 10 bases, with 13 bases between them. Germline CDR1 reads SGHVS; CDR2 reads FQNEAQ. CDR3 DNA: TGTGCCAGCAGCTTAGACGTCGGCGGGGTAGCTTTCTTT. It translates to CASSLDVGGVAFF.

The chain carries TRBV7-2 and TRBJ2-7; 9 nucleotides agree with TRBD2. The germline V gene encodes CDR1 SGHTA and CDR2 FQGNSA. V was pared by 0 bases and J by 1 base, with 1 base of the junction left unmatched. The CDR3 is 15 residues long. The CDR3 region is CASSLASGGSYEQYF. For the CDR3, the DNA is TGTGCCAGCAGCTTAGCTAGCGGGGGTTCCTACGAGCAGTACTTC.

This chain's CDR3 is CASSSTGLGYGYTF. The CDR3 nucleotides are TGTGCCAGCAGCTCCACAGGGTTGGGCTATGGCTACACCTTC. The chain is built from TRBV11-2 and TRBJ1-2; possible D gene TRBD1, 6 bases. This CDR3 has 14 residues. Germline V gene lookup returns CDR1 SGHAT and CDR2 FQNNGV. Trimming removed 4 bases at V and 4 bases at J, with 13 bases between.

The chain uses TRBV7-2 and TRBJ1-1; D perhaps matches TRBD1 (5 bases). CDR1 is SGHTA and CDR2 is FQGNSA in the germline V gene. Trimming pared 5 bases from V and 0 bases from J, leaving 10 bases between. There are 14 residues in the CDR3. Here the CDR3 reads CASSRRQLNTEAFF. The CDR3 DNA follows: TGTGCCAGCAGCCGTAGACAGCTGAACACTGAAGCTTTCTTT.

The chain carries TRBV27 and TRBJ1-2; 7 bases align to TRBD1. V shed 8 bases and J 4 bases; nucleotides not matched to a gene: 10. This CDR3 spans 14 amino acids. Germline values: CDR1 MNHEY, CDR2 SMNVEV (reference sequence). The DNA of the CDR3 is TGTGCCAGCCGAATACAGGGGAGTCCCTATGGCTACACCTTC. As protein: CASRIQGSPYGYTF.